This is a list of T cell receptor beta chains from one sample in a study of T cell responses to AZD1222 COVID-19 vaccine. This table comes from immunoSEQ multiplex PCR, and its TCRdb copy is limited to in-frame clones, with some not included. The sample contains 130,000 to 150,000 clones, around 91% of which appear only once. Sequenced here: peripheral blood, sampled on day 0 of AZD1222 vaccination. These receptors originate from an adult in good health. Each CDR3 is given with its conserved first and last residue. A D gene is named only where the DNA matches it firmly. Clone size, where shown, is once, few, many, or a class for clones that have expanded.

J,D,V,size,DNA,CDR3
TRBJ1-2,.,TRBV19,.,TGTGCCAGTAGCACAGGGTTGACTTACACCTTC,CASSTGLTYTF
TRBJ2-1,TRBD2,TRBV7-3,few,TGTGCCAGCAGAATAGGGGCGGGAGCCTACAATGAGCAGTTCTTC,CASRIGAGAYNEQFF
TRBJ2-7,.,TRBV28,once,TGTGCCAGCAGCTGGACAGCCTACGAGCAGTACTTC,CASSWTAYEQYF
TRBJ1-2,.,TRBV28,.,TGTGCCAGCAGTTTATCCCTAGGTGGTGGCTACACCTTC,CASSLSLGGGYTF
TRBJ2-3,.,TRBV7-3,.,TGTGCCAGCACTCTAGGGGCTGCTAGCACAGATACGCAGTATTTT,CASTLGAASTDTQYF
TRBJ2-1,TRBD2,TRBV27,.,TGTGCCAGCAGCATTGTGACTAGCGGAGAGCAGTTCTTC,CASSIVTSGEQFF
TRBJ1-2,.,TRBV5-4,.,TGTGCCAGCAGCACCACAGGGTCGGGGGGCTACACCTTC,CASSTTGSGGYTF
TRBJ1-5,.,TRBV19,.,TGTGCCAGTAGTTTAGGCAGGGTACGGGAGCCCCAGCATTTT,CASSLGRVREPQHF
TRBJ2-5,.,TRBV6-1,.,TGTGCCAGCAGTGAAGGCATTGGGCGCGGACAAGAGACCCAGTACTTC,CASSEGIGRGQETQYF
TRBJ1-2,.,TRBV5-1,.,TGCGCCAGCAGCCATACACGGGATGGCTACACCTTC,CASSHTRDGYTF
TRBJ2-7,TRBD2,TRBV10-3,.,TGTGCCATCAGTGAGTTCACTAGACTAGCGGGAGCCCAAAGTTTC,CAISEFTRLAGAQSF
TRBJ2-7,TRBD1,TRBV11-2,.,TGTGCCAGCCACGCAGGGGGCGGATACGAGCAGTACTTC,CASHAGGGYEQYF
TRBJ2-3,.,TRBV5-1,.,TGCGCCAGCAGCTTTAACACAGATACGCAGTATTTT,CASSFNTDTQYF
TRBJ2-2,.,TRBV28,.,TGTGCCAGCAGTTCGGGGCAGACGAACACCGGGGAGCTGTTTTTT,CASSSGQTNTGELFF
TRBJ2-3,TRBD2,TRBV3-1/TRBV3-2,.,TGTGCCAGCAGCCTGGGACTAGCGGGAAGAGATACGCAGTATTTT,CASSLGLAGRDTQYF
TRBJ1-4,.,TRBV6-5,.,TGTGCCAGCAGTTCCGGCGGGGCGAATGAAAAACTGTTTTTT,CASSSGGANEKLFF
TRBJ1-3,.,TRBV28,.,TGTGCCAGCAGGTTCCGGGACCAAGGAAACACCATATATTTT,CASRFRDQGNTIYF